This T cell receptor (beta chain) stems from a study of siplizumab effects on memory and regulatory T cells. The CDR3 has 15 amino acids. Germline CDR1 reads SGHTA; CDR2 reads FQGNSA. V lost 5 bases, J lost 2 bases, and 3 bases stayed unmatched. General study findings and limits: Proliferating Tregs in siplizumab cultures were never verified as suppressive. Under siplizumab, an average around 66% of mappable alloreactive CD4+ clones were Treg-derived, compared with over 25% in controls. Greater diversity than memory cells seemed evident in naive T cells, which also appeared to be major alloresponse contributors.

As regards this clone: What it binds is unknown.

Sequencing of each sample assayed roughly 9.1 x 10^4 TCR templates. Libraries were prepared by immunoSEQ multiplex PCR; TCRdb keeps only in-frame clonotypes and omits some of them. The table lists over 95,000 clones, approximately 92% of them singletons, with over 0.15% in the top ten. The J gene is TRBJ2-7, the V gene TRBV7-2, with 13 bases identical to TRBD2. The clonotype originates from a human donor in good health. The sequenced sample was non-Treg CD4+ T cells sorted from blood. CDR3 sequence: CASSPGLAGAYEQYF. Written as DNA, the CDR3 is TGTGCCAGCAGCCCCGGACTAGCGGGGGCCTACGAGCAGTACTTC. The full variable domain, rest sourced from reference TRBV7-2 and TRBJ2-7, is GAGVSQSPSNKVTEKGKDVELRCDPISGHTALYWYRQSLGQGLEFLIYFQGNSAPDKSGLPSDRFSAERTGGSVSTLTIQRTQQEDSAVYLCASSPGLAGAYEQYFGPGTRLTVT.